This paragraph covers one T cell receptor beta chain sequence. The data belong to a study of technical replicates of blood from a handful of donors. This table comes from immunoSEQ multiplex PCR, and its TCRdb copy is limited to in-frame clones, with some not included. The sample includes tens of thousands of clones, 85% to 95% of them seen just once. The sequenced sample consisted of T cells isolated from PBMCs. The receptor comes from a human donor in good health.

CDR3 bases: TGCAGCGTTCGGGACTACGAGCAGTACTTC. Amino acids: CSVRDYEQYF. V is TRBV29-1 and J is TRBJ2-7, with D possibly matching TRBD2 (5 bases). The CDR3 spans 10 residues. Germline CDR1 and CDR2: SQVTM and ANQGSEA. V was clipped by 5 bases and J by 3 bases, with 5 bases between them.